This T cell receptor (beta chain) was sequenced during a study of OX40 agonist ivuxolimab in advanced cancers. Study-level information: An agonistic anti-OX40 (CD134) antibody, ivuxolimab, was used to treat the patients. Among those treated, three patients had partial responses, one with hepatocellular carcinoma and two with cutaneous melanoma.

Study observations and caveats: In the expanded peripheral T cells, antigen specificity was never determined.

The CDR3 runs to 17 residues. Germline CDR1 is SGHNT and CDR2 is YYREEE (reference sequence). With V trimmed by 2 bases and J by 4 bases, 11 bases remained unmatched. For this clone: The antigen is undetermined.

The data were produced by immunoSEQ multiplex PCR, yet TCRdb's version contains in-frame clones alone and is incomplete. The table includes roughly 75,000 clones, around 89% detected once. V and J are TRBV5-4 and TRBJ2-3; 9 positions agree with TRBD2. The specimen was CD4+ or CD8+ T cells sorted from blood, collected in a trial of the OX40 agonist ivuxolimab. The TCR originated in an adult with an advanced solid tumor such as melanoma, head and neck, liver or kidney cancer. Written as DNA, the CDR3 is TGTGCCAGCAGCTTTGAAGGTAGCGGGAGATTAGCAGATACGCAGTATTTT. Its translation: CASSFEGSGRLADTQYF.